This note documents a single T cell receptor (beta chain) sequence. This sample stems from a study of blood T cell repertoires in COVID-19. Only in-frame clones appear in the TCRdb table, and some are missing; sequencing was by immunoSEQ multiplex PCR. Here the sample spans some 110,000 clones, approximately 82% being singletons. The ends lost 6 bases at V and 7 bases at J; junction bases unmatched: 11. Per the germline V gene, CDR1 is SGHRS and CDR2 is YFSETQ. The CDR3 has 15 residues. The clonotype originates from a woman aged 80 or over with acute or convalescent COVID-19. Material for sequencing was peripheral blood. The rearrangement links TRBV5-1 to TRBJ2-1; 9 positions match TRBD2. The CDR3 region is CASTLAGALKNEQFF. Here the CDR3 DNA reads TGCGCCAGCACCTTAGCGGGGGCCCTGAAAAATGAGCAGTTCTTC. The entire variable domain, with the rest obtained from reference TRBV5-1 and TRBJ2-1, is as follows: KAGVTQTPRYLIKTRGQQVTLSCSPISGHRSVSWYQQTPGQGLQFLFEYFSETQRNKGNFPGRFSGRQFSNSRSEMNVSTLELGDSALYLCASTLAGALKNEQFFGPGTRLTVL.